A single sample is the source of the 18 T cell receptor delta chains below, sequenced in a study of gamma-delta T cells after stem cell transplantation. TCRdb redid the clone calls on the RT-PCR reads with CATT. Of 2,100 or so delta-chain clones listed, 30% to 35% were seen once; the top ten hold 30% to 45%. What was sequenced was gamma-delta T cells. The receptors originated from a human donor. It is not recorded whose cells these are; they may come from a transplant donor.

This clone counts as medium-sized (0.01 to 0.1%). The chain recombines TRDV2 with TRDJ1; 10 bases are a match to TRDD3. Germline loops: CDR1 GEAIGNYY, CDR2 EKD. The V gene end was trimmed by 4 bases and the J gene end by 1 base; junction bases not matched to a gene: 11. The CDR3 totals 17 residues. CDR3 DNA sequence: TGTGCCTGTGATCATGTACTGGGGGATCCCCCCACCGATAAACTCATCTTT. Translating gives CACDHVLGDPPTDKLIF.

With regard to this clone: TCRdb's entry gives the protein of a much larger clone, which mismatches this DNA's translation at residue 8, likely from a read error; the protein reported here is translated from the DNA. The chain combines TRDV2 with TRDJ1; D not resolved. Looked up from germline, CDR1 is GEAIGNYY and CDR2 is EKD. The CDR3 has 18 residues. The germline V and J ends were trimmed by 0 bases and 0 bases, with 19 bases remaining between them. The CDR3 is CACDTAAEARKYTDKLIF. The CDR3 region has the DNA TGTGCCTGTGACACCGCCGCGGAGGCCCGTAAGTACACCGATAAACTCATCTTT.

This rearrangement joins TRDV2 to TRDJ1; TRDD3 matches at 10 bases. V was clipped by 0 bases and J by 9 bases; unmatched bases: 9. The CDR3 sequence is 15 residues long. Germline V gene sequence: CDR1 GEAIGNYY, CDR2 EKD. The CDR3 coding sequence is TGTGCCTGTGACACCCTACTGGGGGATCCAGGTGAACTCATCTTT. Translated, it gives CACDTLLGDPGELIF.

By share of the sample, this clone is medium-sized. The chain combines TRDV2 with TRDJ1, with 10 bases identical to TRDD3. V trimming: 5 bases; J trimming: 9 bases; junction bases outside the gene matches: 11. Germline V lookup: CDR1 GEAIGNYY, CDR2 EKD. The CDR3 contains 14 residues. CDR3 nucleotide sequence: TGTGCCTGTGCGGGACTGGGGGATTTGTCAGAACTCATCTTT. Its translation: CACAGLGDLSELIF.

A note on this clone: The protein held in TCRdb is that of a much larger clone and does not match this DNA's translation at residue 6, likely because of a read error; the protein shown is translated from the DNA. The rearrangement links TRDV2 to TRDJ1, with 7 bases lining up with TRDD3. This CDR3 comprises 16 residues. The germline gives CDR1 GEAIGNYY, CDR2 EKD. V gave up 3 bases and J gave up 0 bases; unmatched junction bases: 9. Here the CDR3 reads CACDHFTGDHTDKLIF. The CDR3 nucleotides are TGTGCCTGTGACCACTTTACTGGGGACCACACCGATAAACTCATCTTT.

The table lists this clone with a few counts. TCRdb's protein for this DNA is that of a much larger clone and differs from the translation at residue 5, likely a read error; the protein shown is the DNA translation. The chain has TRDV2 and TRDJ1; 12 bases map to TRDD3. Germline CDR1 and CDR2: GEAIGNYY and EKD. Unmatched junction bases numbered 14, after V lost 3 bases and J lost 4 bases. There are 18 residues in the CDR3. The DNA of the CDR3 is TGTGCCTGTGACGCCGTCGGTCTGGGGGATACGACATTCGATAAACTCATCTTT. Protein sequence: CACDAVGLGDTTFDKLIF.

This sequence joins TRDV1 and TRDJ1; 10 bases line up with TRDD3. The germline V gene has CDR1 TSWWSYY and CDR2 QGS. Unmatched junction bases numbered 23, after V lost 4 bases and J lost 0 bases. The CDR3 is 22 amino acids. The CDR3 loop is CALGVHRYLTGGLKGYTDKLIF. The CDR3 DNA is TGTGCTCTTGGGGTTCATAGGTACCTGACTGGGGGATTGAAGGGGTACACCGATAAACTCATCTTT.

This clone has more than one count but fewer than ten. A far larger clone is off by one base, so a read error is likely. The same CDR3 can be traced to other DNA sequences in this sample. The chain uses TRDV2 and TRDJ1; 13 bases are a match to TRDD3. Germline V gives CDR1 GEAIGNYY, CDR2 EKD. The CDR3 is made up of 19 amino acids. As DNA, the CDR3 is TGTGCCTGCGACACCGTGGGCACTGGGGGATACGATAGCACCGATAAACTCATCTTT. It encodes CACDTVGTGGYDSTDKLIF.

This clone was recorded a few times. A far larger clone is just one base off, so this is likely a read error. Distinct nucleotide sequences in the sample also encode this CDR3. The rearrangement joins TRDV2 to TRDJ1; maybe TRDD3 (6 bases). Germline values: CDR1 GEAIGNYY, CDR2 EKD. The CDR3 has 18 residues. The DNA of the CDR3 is TGTGCCTGTGACACCCTTAGGGGAGCTGGGGATTACACCGATAAGCTCATCTTT. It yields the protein CACDTLRGAGDYTDKLIF.

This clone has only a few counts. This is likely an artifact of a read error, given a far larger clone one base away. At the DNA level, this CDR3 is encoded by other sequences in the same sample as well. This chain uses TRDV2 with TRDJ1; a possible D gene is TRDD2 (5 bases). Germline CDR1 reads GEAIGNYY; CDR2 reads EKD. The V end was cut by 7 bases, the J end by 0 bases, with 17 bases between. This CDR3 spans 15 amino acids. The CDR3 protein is CACFPLVRDTDKLIF. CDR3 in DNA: TGTGCCTGCTTCCCCTTGGTGCGGGACACCGATAAACTCATCTTT.

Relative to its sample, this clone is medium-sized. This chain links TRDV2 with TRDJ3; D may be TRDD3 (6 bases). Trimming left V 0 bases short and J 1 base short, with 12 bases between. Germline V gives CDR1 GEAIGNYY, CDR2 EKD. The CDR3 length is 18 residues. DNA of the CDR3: TGTGCCTGTGACACCGTTGGGGGTAGATCCTGGGACACCCGACAGATGTTTTTC. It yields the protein CACDTVGGRSWDTRQMFF.

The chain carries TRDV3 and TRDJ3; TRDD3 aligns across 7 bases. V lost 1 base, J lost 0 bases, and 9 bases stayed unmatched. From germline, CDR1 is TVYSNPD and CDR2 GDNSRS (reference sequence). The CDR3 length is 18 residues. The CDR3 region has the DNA TGTGCCTTTATTACGAGGGGGATTGTCTCCTGGGACACCCGACAGATGTTTTTC. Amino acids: CAFITRGIVSWDTRQMFF.

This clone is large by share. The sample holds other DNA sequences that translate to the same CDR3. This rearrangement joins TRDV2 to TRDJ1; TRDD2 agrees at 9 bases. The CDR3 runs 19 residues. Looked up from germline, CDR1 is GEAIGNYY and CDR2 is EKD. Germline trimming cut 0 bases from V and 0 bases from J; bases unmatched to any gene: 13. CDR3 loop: CACDTLSLPTSFYTDKLIF. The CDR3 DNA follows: TGTGCCTGTGACACCCTTAGCCTTCCTACATCATTTTACACCGATAAACTCATCTTT.

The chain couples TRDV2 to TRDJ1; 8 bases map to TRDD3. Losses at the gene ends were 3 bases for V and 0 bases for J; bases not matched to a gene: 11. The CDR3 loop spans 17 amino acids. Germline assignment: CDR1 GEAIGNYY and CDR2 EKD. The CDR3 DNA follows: TGTGCCTGTGACTCATTACTGGGGGGCCACTACACCGATAAACTCATCTTT. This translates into CACDSLLGGHYTDKLIF.

CDR3 residues: CACDVLGDLLTDKLIF. The CDR3 DNA reads as TGTGCCTGTGACGTACTGGGGGATCTTTTAACCGATAAACTCATCTTT. The gene calls are TRDV2 and TRDJ1, with TRDD3 matching 10 bases. The CDR3 has 16 residues. CDR1 is GEAIGNYY, CDR2 EKD, per germline. J gave up 2 bases and V 3 bases, and 8 bases lay outside the gene matches.

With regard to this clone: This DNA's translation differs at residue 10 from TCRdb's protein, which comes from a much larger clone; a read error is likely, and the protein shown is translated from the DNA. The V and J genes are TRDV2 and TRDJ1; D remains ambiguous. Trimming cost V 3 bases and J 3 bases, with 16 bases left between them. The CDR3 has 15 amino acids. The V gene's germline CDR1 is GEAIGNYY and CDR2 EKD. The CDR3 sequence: CACDALDGRADKLIF. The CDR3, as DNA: TGTGCCTGTGACGCTCTTGACGGGAGGGCCGATAAACTCATCTTT.

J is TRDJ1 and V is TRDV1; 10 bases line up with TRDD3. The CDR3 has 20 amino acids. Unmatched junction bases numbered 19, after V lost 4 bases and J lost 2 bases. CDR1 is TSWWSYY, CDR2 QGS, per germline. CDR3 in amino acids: CALGASSARGDTELTDKLIF. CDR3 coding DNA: TGTGCTCTTGGGGCTTCAAGCGCGAGGGGGGATACGGAGCTAACCGATAAACTCATCTTT.

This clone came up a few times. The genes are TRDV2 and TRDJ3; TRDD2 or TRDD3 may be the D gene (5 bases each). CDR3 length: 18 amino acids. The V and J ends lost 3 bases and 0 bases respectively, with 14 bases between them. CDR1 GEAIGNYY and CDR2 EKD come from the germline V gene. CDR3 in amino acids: CACDPTGAHSWDTRQMFF. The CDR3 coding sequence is TGTGCCTGTGACCCTACGGGGGCTCACTCCTGGGACACCCGACAGATGTTTTTC.